These T cell receptor beta chains were read from a single sample in a study of control samples from healthy donors and cancer patients. Generated by immunoSEQ multiplex PCR, the TCRdb table keeps only in-frame clones and is missing some. The sample shows 65,000 to 100,000 clones, 70% to 90% of them seen only once. Sequenced material: blood. The receptors originated from a man aged 50 or older in good health. The CDR3 runs from the conserved cysteine through the conserved F or W. D genes are given only for firm matches. Where a row states a size, it is once, few, many or the class of an expanded clone; other rows omit it.

D	V	size	J	DNA	CDR3
.	TRBV4-1	.	TRBJ2-1	TGCGCCAGCAGCCAACGGGGCTCCAGCTCCTACAATGAGCAGTTCTTC	CASSQRGSSSYNEQFF
.	TRBV3-1/TRBV3-2	.	TRBJ2-5	TGTGCCAGCAGCCATAGCGGACAAGAGACCCAGTACTTC	CASSHSGQETQYF
TRBD2	TRBV4-3	.	TRBJ2-7	TGCGCCAGCAGCCAAGATTCTGGCGGGAGCCCCTACGAGCAGTACTTC	CASSQDSGGSPYEQYF
.	TRBV5-6	.	TRBJ1-5	TGTGCCAGCAGCTTGAATGGACAGCTCGAAGAGCCCCAGCATTTT	CASSLNGQLEEPQHF
.	TRBV3-1/TRBV3-2	.	TRBJ1-1	TGTGCCAGCAGCCCGACGGGTCTCTTCACTGAAGCTTTCTTT	CASSPTGLFTEAFF
.	TRBV19	once	TRBJ2-4	TGTGCCAGTAAGGAGTTAGGGGATGGAGCCAAAAACATTCAGTACTTC	CASKELGDGAKNIQYF
TRBD2	TRBV4-1	.	TRBJ2-3	TGCGCCAGCAGCCAAGATCGGACTAGCGGGGGGGCGTCAGATACGCAGTATTTT	CASSQDRTSGGASDTQYF
.	TRBV7-9	.	TRBJ2-3	TGTGCCAGCCCTAGGGGGGCGGGAGTCACAGATACGCAGTATTTT	CASPRGAGVTDTQYF
.	TRBV7-2	.	TRBJ2-2	TGTGCCAGCAGCCAGGACACCGGGGAGCTGTTTTTT	CASSQDTGELFF
TRBD2	TRBV30	.	TRBJ2-3	TGTGCCAGCACTAGCGGGAGGCGAAAGAGCACAGATACGCAGTATTTT	CASTSGRRKSTDTQYF
TRBD1	TRBV11-3	.	TRBJ2-2	TGTGCCAGCAGCCCAGGTGGGACAGGCACCGGGGAGCTGTTTTTT	CASSPGGTGTGELFF
TRBD1	TRBV5-6	.	TRBJ2-3	TGTGCCAGCAGCTTGCGGACAGGGGGCCGGGATACGCAGTATTTT	CASSLRTGGRDTQYF
.	TRBV7-7	.	TRBJ1-5	TGTGCTAGCAGTCGAGGGATTGGCAATCAGCCCCAGCATTTT	CASSRGIGNQPQHF
TRBD1	TRBV4-1	.	TRBJ1-4	TGCGCCAGCAGACAGGGACAGGGGGTTTCTGGGGAAAAACTGTTTTTT	CASRQGQGVSGEKLFF
.	TRBV3-1/TRBV3-2	.	TRBJ2-5	TGTGCCAGCAGCCCCGGGACGGACCAAGAGACCCAGTACTTC	CASSPGTDQETQYF
TRBD1	TRBV10-3	once	TRBJ1-2	TGTGCCATCAGTGAGTCTCGGACAGGTACTAACTATGGCTACACCTTC	CAISESRTGTNYGYTF
TRBD1	TRBV6-2/TRBV6-3	few	TRBJ2-1	TGTGCCAGCAGTTTTTGGACAGGGGCATACAATGAGCAGTTCTTC	CASSFWTGAYNEQFF
TRBD2	TRBV7-3	.	TRBJ2-1	TGTGCCAGCAGCTTAACCGGGACTAGCCACAATGAGCAGTTCTTC	CASSLTGTSHNEQFF
.	TRBV14	once	TRBJ1-1	TGTGCCAGCAGCCAGTTGGACGGGAGGAACACTGAAGCTTTCTTT	CASSQLDGRNTEAFF
TRBD1	TRBV5-6	.	TRBJ1-3	TGTGCCAGCAGCTGGACAGGGCGGGGTAACACCATATATTTT	CASSWTGRGNTIYF
TRBD2	TRBV9	.	TRBJ2-2	TGTGCCAGCAGCGTAGACTCGGGACTAGCGGACACGAACACCGGGGAGCTGTTTTTT	CASSVDSGLADTNTGELFF
TRBD1	TRBV6-2/TRBV6-3	.	TRBJ2-6	TGTGCCAGCAGCGGGCTTAAGAGACAGGGTGTGGAAGGGGCCAACGTCCTGACTTTC	CASSGLKRQGVEGANVLTF
.	TRBV21-1	.	TRBJ2-3	TGTGCCAGCAGCAAAAGGGATACGCAGTATTTT	CASSKRDTQYF
.	TRBV10-2	.	TRBJ2-7	TGCGCCAGCAGTGACCCGAGGTTCGGTGGAGATCGGGGGGAGCAGTACTTC	CASSDPRFGGDRGEQYF
.	TRBV19	.	TRBJ1-5	TGTGCCAGTAGTCCCACAGGGAGCAATCAGCCCCAGCATTTT	CASSPTGSNQPQHF
.	TRBV7-3	once	TRBJ2-1	TGTGCCAGCAGCTTAGGTCGGGGTACCCCGGAATACAATGAGCAGTTCTTC	CASSLGRGTPEYNEQFF
TRBD2	TRBV6-6	.	TRBJ2-7	TGTGCCAGTCTGGACGGGACTAGCGGATTCTTC	CASLDGTSGFF
TRBD1	TRBV27	.	TRBJ1-6	TGTGCCAGCAGTCTTCAAAGGACAGGGATACAGTCACCCCTCCACTTT	CASSLQRTGIQSPLHF
.	TRBV12-3/TRBV12-4	.	TRBJ1-2	TGTGCCAGCAGTACAGGGAACTATGGCTACACCTTC	CASSTGNYGYTF
.	TRBV6-5	.	TRBJ1-1	TGTGCCAGCAGTTACTCCGGGGGGCAAGCTTTCTTT	CASSYSGGQAFF
.	TRBV6-2/TRBV6-3	.	TRBJ2-3	TGTGCCAGCAGTTACAATCTGGCAGGTGGCACAGATACGCAGTATTTT	CASSYNLAGGTDTQYF
.	TRBV7-2	once	TRBJ1-1	TGTGCCAGCAGCTTGCGAGGGTATGATACTGAAGCTTTCTTT	CASSLRGYDTEAFF
.	TRBV3-1/TRBV3-2	.	TRBJ2-5	TGTGCCAGCAGCCTCGGAGGAGGCAGTCAAGAGACCCAGTACTTC	CASSLGGGSQETQYF
.	TRBV15	.	TRBJ1-1	TGTGCCACCAGCAGAGAAACCCCCTGGGGGAGGAACACTGAAGCTTTCTTT	CATSRETPWGRNTEAFF
TRBD1	TRBV6-2/TRBV6-3	.	TRBJ1-1	TGTGCCAGCAGTTACCCCCGGGACAGGGGGTTCACTGAAGCTTTCTTT	CASSYPRDRGFTEAFF
.	TRBV6-5	.	TRBJ2-7	TGTGCCAGCAGTTCCTGGGGGGGGGCCAGGAACGAGCAGTACTTC	CASSSWGGARNEQYF
TRBD1	TRBV6-4	many	TRBJ1-2	TGTGCCAGCAGTGATTCGACAGGGGGCGAAGGCTACACCTTC	CASSDSTGGEGYTF
.	TRBV6-2/TRBV6-3	.	TRBJ1-5	TGTGCCAGCAGTTACGGGTCGGGATATCAGCCCCAGCATTTT	CASSYGSGYQPQHF
.	TRBV7-2	.	TRBJ2-3	TGTGCCAGCAGCTTACGGGCGATGACAGATACGCAGTATTTT	CASSLRAMTDTQYF
.	TRBV5-8	few	TRBJ1-5	TGTGCCAGCAGCTTGCCGGGGTATAGCAATCAGCCCCAGCATTTT	CASSLPGYSNQPQHF
.	TRBV4-3	.	TRBJ1-6	TGCGCCAGCAGCCAAGACGGGGACCGGGGCCCTCTTCCCCTCCACTTT	CASSQDGDRGPLPLHF
.	TRBV2	.	TRBJ2-1	TGTGCCAGCAGGGCGGGTGTTCTAGACTACAATGAGCAGTTCTTC	CASRAGVLDYNEQFF